The TCR beta chain under discussion was sequenced for a study of blood T cell repertoires in COVID-19. Repertoires were generated with immunoSEQ multiplex PCR, while TCRdb's copy carries only in-frame clones and drops some. The sample shows approximately 470,000 clones, roughly 90% of them seen only once. Participants came from fewer than 25 US areas, aged about 18 to 89 years. Resolution of symptoms, clearance, or two negative PCRs was present in recovered Cohort 3 donors. Germline assignment: CDR1 SEHNR and CDR2 FQNEAQ (reference sequence). V lost 6 bases and J 0 bases, leaving 15 bases between the germline ends. This CDR3 spans 15 amino acids.

The source material was PBMCs or T cells enriched from blood (not recorded which). The chain recombines TRBV7-9 with TRBJ2-7, with D tentatively TRBD2 (7 bases). This clonotype was obtained from a woman aged 18-30 years who had recovered from COVID-19. The CDR3 DNA follows: TGTGCCAGCAGTAATGGGGGGGCCCGCTCCTACGAGCAGTACTTC. Translating gives CASSNGGARSYEQYF.